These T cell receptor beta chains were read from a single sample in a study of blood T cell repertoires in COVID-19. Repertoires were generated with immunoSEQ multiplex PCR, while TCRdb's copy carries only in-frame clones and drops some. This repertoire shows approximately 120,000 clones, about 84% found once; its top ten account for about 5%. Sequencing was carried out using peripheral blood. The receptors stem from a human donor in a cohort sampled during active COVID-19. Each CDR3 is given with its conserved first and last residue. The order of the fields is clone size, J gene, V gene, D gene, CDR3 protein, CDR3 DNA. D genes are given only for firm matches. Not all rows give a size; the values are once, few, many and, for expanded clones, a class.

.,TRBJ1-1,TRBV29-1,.,CSSYRDGPEAFF,TGCAGCTCCTACAGGGATGGGCCTGAAGCTTTCTTT
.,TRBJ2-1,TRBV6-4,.,CASSARGERNEQFF,TGTGCCAGCAGTGCCAGGGGGGAGAGAAATGAGCAGTTCTTC
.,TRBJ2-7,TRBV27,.,CASTRAGDYEQYF,TGTGCCAGCACCAGAGCAGGGGATTACGAGCAGTACTTC
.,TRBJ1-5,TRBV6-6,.,CASSQRQDINSNQPQHF,TGTGCCAGCAGTCAAAGACAGGACATCAATAGCAATCAGCCCCAGCATTTT
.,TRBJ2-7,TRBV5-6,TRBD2,CASSPGLAGGISYEQYF,TGTGCCAGCAGCCCGGGACTAGCGGGAGGGATATCCTACGAGCAGTACTTC
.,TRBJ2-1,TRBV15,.,CATSRDVELSYNEQFF,TGTGCCACCAGCAGAGACGTTGAGTTATCCTACAATGAGCAGTTCTTC
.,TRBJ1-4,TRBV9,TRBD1,CASSTSQGGSRAGKLFF,TGTGCCAGCAGCACAAGTCAGGGGGGCAGCCGAGCTGGAAAACTGTTTTTT
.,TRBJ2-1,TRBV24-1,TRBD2,CATSDPRTSGNEQFF,TGTGCCACCAGTGATCCGCGGACTAGCGGGAATGAGCAGTTCTTC
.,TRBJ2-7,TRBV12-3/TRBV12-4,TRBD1,CASSRRDSYEQYF,TGTGCCAGCAGTCGCCGGGACAGTTACGAGCAGTACTTC
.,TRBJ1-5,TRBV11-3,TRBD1,CASSFRQGANQPQHF,TGTGCCAGCAGCTTCAGACAGGGGGCGAATCAGCCCCAGCATTTT
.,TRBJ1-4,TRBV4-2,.,CASSTGKGATNEKLFF,TGTGCCAGCAGCACAGGGAAGGGGGCAACTAATGAAAAACTGTTTTTT
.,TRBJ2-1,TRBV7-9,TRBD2,CASSFFAGGTYNEQFF,TGTGCCAGCAGCTTTTTCGCGGGAGGAACCTACAATGAGCAGTTCTTC
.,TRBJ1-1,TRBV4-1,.,CASSQVGYRVTEAFF,TGCGCCAGCAGCCAAGTAGGCTACAGGGTGACTGAAGCTTTCTTT
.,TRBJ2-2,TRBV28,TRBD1,CASSLFIGQGATGELFF,TGTGCCAGCAGTTTATTTATAGGACAGGGGGCGACCGGGGAGCTGTTTTTT
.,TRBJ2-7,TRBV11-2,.,CASSLTRSYEQYF,TGTGCCAGCAGCTTGACTCGCTCCTACGAGCAGTACTTC
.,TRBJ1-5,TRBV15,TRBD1,CATSRQGESNQPQHF,TGTGCCACCAGCAGACAGGGGGAGTCCAATCAGCCCCAGCATTTT
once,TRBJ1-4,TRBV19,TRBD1,CACADRGREKLFF,TGTGCCTGCGCCGACAGGGGGCGGGAAAAACTGTTTTTT
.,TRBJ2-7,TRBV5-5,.,CASSNILAGNFYEQYF,TGTGCCAGCAGCAATATCCTGGCGGGAAATTTCTACGAGCAGTACTTC
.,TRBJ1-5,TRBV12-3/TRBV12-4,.,CASSPSSGIEHF,TGTGCCAGCAGTCCCTCTTCCGGGATCGAGCATTTT
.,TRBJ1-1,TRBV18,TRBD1,CASSPRDRGSEPAFF,TGTGCCAGCTCACCAAGGGACAGGGGGTCAGAGCCAGCTTTCTTT
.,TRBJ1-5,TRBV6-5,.,CASSPGGQPQHF,TGTGCCAGCAGTCCCGGGGGACAGCCCCAGCATTTT
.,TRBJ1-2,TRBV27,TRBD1,CASSLRQGAGGYTF,TGTGCCAGCAGTTTAAGACAGGGGGCGGGTGGCTACACCTTC
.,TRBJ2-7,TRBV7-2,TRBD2,CASSFSAGETYEQYF,TGTGCCAGCAGCTTTTCAGCGGGAGAAACGTACGAGCAGTACTTC
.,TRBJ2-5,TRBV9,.,CASSVRGRPETQYF,TGTGCCAGCAGCGTACGAGGGCGGCCTGAGACCCAGTACTTC
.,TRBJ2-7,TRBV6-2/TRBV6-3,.,CASSDGYEQYF,TGTGCCAGCAGTGACGGGTACGAGCAGTACTTC
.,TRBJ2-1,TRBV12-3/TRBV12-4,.,CASSFWGRTIF,TGTGCCAGCAGTTTTTGGGGCAGAACGATCTTC
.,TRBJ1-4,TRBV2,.,CASGSRGATNEKLFF,TGTGCCAGCGGAAGCCGGGGGGCAACTAATGAAAAACTGTTTTTT
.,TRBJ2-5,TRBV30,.,CAWSVGSEAETQYF,TGTGCCTGGAGTGTCGGCTCCGAAGCGGAGACCCAGTACTTC